The 20 T cell receptor beta chains presented below share a single source sample, sequenced in a study of T cells after yellow fever vaccination. In TCRdb, the 5' RACE reads were re-called with MiXCR into one record per CDR3 protein. The sample includes 200,000 to 250,000 distinct CDR3 sequences, approximately 3% of them seen just once. Sequenced material: CD4+ T cells sorted from PBMCs, taken 10 days after the yellow fever booster vaccination. Receptor source: a man between 18 and 29 years old who received the YFV17D yellow fever vaccine.

J is TRBJ1-6 and V is TRBV12-3 or TRBV12-4; the D gene is possibly TRBD1 (5 bases). Between the trimmed V and J ends, which lost 7 bases and 5 bases, there was a span of 15 bases. This CDR3 spans 15 amino acids. The DNA of the CDR3 is TGTGCCAGCACCCCGGCGGGGGGTAATAATTCACCCCTCCACTTT. This translates into CASTPAGGNNSPLHF.

The V call is TRBV3-1, the J call TRBJ2-5, with TRBD2 matching 10 bases. This CDR3 is 16 amino acids long. Losses at the gene ends were 3 bases for V and 3 bases for J; bases not matched to a gene: 7. Germline V gene lookup returns CDR1 LGHDT and CDR2 YNNKEL (reference sequence). CDR3 loop: CASSQPWSGGEETQYF. CDR3 in DNA: TGTGCCAGCAGCCAGCCGTGGAGCGGGGGGGAAGAGACCCAGTACTTC.

This clonotype has at least ten counts. CDR3 residues: CSARIPRGGEKLFF. CDR3 in DNA: TGCAGTGCTAGAATTCCGAGGGGGGGTGAAAAACTGTTTTTT. V gene TRBV20-1 combines with J gene TRBJ1-4; TRBD1 is a possible D gene (6 bases). Trimming stripped 2 bases from V and 7 bases from J, with 14 bases between. CDR1 is DFQATT and CDR2 is SNEGSKA in the germline V gene (reference sequence). The CDR3 contains 14 residues.

This clonotype was recorded many times. The chain employs TRBV5-1 and TRBJ2-7; a weak D match, TRBD2 (6 bases). The CDR3 extends over 14 amino acids. Trimming took off 3 bases at V and 0 bases at J, with 10 bases between the two ends. Germline CDR1 reads SGHRS; CDR2 reads YFSETQ. CDR3 bases: TGCGCCAGCAGCTCCGGGGGAAACTCCTACGAGCAGTACTTC. It translates to CASSSGGNSYEQYF. Together with reference TRBV5-1 and TRBJ2-7, the CDR3 gives the full variable domain: KAGVTQTPRYLIKTRGQQVTLSCSPISGHRSVSWYQQTPGQGLQFLFEYFSETQRNKGNFPGRFSGRQFSNSRSEMNVSTLELGDSALYLCASSSGGNSYEQYFGPGTRLTVT.

This clonotype has just a few counts. The V call is TRBV20-1, the J call TRBJ2-3; D might be TRBD2 (6 bases). V was pared by 5 bases and J by 4 bases, with 13 bases between. Germline V gives CDR1 DFQATT, CDR2 SNEGSKA (reference sequence). The CDR3 runs to 13 residues. In DNA form, the CDR3 reads TGCAGTGCTTCTAGCGACGTGGCAGATACGCAGTATTTT. It yields the protein CSASSDVADTQYF.

With respect to this clonotype: Being one base from a much bigger clone, this may be a read error. V is TRBV13 and J is TRBJ1-1, with TRBD1 matching 7 bases. CDR3 size: 14 residues. Germline loops: CDR1 PRHDT, CDR2 FYEKMQ (reference sequence). V shed 2 bases and J 1 base; nucleotides not matched to a gene: 1. The CDR3 region is CASSLQGENTEAFF. CDR3 nucleotide sequence: TGTGCCAGCAGCTTACAGGGGGAGAACACTGAAGCTTTCTTT.

This clonotype was seen repeatedly, ten times or more. The chain combines TRBV12-3 or TRBV12-4 with TRBJ2-1; D remains ambiguous. The V and J ends lost 3 bases and 8 bases respectively, with 14 bases between them. The CDR3 is 14 residues long. The CDR3 region has the DNA TGTGCCAGCAGTTTCGCACTTACGGGCTATGAGCAGTTCTTC. Protein sequence: CASSFALTGYEQFF.

A few counts support this clonotype. CDR3 protein: CASSTGGDNSPLHF. The CDR3 DNA sequence: TGTGCCAGCAGCACCGGGGGGGATAATTCACCCCTCCACTTT. This rearrangement joins TRBV9 to TRBJ1-6, with D possibly TRBD1 on 5 matching bases. CDR3 length: 14 residues. Germline values: CDR1 SGDLS, CDR2 YYNGEE. The V and J ends lost 4 bases and 5 bases respectively, with 10 bases between them.

The gene calls are TRBV12-3 or TRBV12-4 and TRBJ2-5, with a weak D call TRBD1 (6 bases). The CDR3 has 13 amino acids. Trimming cost V 5 bases and J 6 bases, with 13 bases left between them. The CDR3 is CASSIGQRQTQYF. DNA of the CDR3: TGTGCCAGCAGTATCGGACAGCGCCAGACCCAGTACTTC.

This clonotype was recorded at least ten times. The gene calls are TRBV7-2 and TRBJ1-1; unclear D gene. The CDR3 spans 14 residues. V was clipped by 4 bases and J by 4 bases, with 13 bases between them. Per the germline V gene, CDR1 is SGHTA and CDR2 is FQGNSA. The DNA for the CDR3 is TGTGCCAGCAGCTCAGGCCCTTCCGGCACTGAAGCTTTCTTT. Protein: CASSSGPSGTEAFF.

This clonotype was counted ten times or more. The CDR3 here is CASSLVGNNEQFF. In DNA, the CDR3 is TGTGCCAGCAGCTTAGTAGGAAACAATGAGCAGTTCTTC. The chain combines TRBV7-6 with TRBJ2-1; D is unclear. Trimming cost V 1 base and J 5 bases, with 6 bases left between them. The CDR3 runs to 13 residues. Per germline, CDR1 SGHVS and CDR2 FNYEAQ. Filled out from reference TRBV7-6 and TRBJ2-1, the complete variable domain reads GAGVSQSPRYKVTKRGQDVALRCDPISGHVSLYWYRQALGQGPEFLTYFNYEAQQDKSGLPNDRFSAERPEGSISTLTIQRTEQRDSAMYRCASSLVGNNEQFFGPGTRLTVL.

The table lists this clonotype with many counts. The chain employs TRBV5-1 and TRBJ2-2, with 8 bases matching TRBD2. The trim removed 3 bases at V and 7 bases at J, leaving 11 bases unmatched. Per germline, CDR1 SGHRS and CDR2 YFSETQ. This CDR3 contains 16 residues. CDR3 region: CASSSPGGLDRGELFF. CDR3 sequence (DNA): TGCGCCAGCAGCTCGCCGGGGGGGCTCGATCGCGGGGAGCTGTTTTTT.

This clonotype came up many times. This chain connects TRBV4-2 to TRBJ2-1, with 7 bases identical to TRBD2. This CDR3 spans 16 amino acids. V trimming: 8 bases; J trimming: 2 bases; junction bases outside the gene matches: 12. Germline loops: CDR1 LGHNA, CDR2 YNFKEQ. CDR3: CASGRGELYTYNEQFF. The DNA of the CDR3 is TGTGCCAGCGGCCGGGGGGAACTCTATACCTACAATGAGCAGTTCTTC.

This clonotype was counted at least ten times. This rearrangement joins TRBV19 to TRBJ2-3; 14 bases fit TRBD2. The J segment lost 2 bases and the V segment lost 6 bases, leaving 7 bases of the junction unmatched. CDR1 LNHDA and CDR2 SQIVND come from the germline V gene (reference sequence). The CDR3 runs to 17 residues. CDR3 amino acids: CASRKGTSGGDTDTQYF. The CDR3 DNA is TGTGCCAGTAGGAAAGGGACTAGCGGGGGCGACACAGATACGCAGTATTTT.

This clonotype was detected only a few times. The chain links TRBV20-1 to TRBJ2-1, with 11 bases aligning to TRBD1. Looked up from germline, CDR1 is DFQATT and CDR2 is SNEGSKA (reference sequence). Unmatched junction bases numbered 11, after V lost 6 bases and J lost 4 bases. The CDR3 is 16 residues long. The CDR3 is CSALSTGTGGYNEQFF. The CDR3 coding sequence is TGCAGTGCCCTTTCAACCGGGACAGGGGGTTACAATGAGCAGTTCTTC.

This clonotype showed up many times. The CDR3: CSATPLSNEQFF. The CDR3 nucleotides are TGCAGTGCTACCCCCCTTAGCAATGAGCAGTTCTTC. The V and J genes are TRBV20-1 and TRBJ2-1; D unclear. This CDR3 has 12 amino acids. The germline CDR1 and CDR2 sequences are DFQATT and SNEGSKA (reference sequence). V dropped 4 bases and J dropped 6 bases, with 10 bases sitting between them.

The sample holds many counts of this clonotype. This chain links TRBV6-2 or TRBV6-3 with TRBJ2-7; 7 positions match TRBD2. J lost 2 bases, V lost 6 bases, and 7 bases had no gene match. Germline-derived CDR1 and CDR2 are MNHEY and SVGEGT. The CDR3 is 14 residues long. The CDR3, as DNA: TGTGCCAGCAGAAGGGGAGGGAACCCCTACGAGCAGTACTTC. As protein: CASRRGGNPYEQYF.

This clonotype was counted ten times or more. The chain recombines TRBV4-2 with TRBJ2-3, with 8 nucleotides matching TRBD2. There are 16 residues in the CDR3. Germline V gene lookup returns CDR1 LGHNA and CDR2 YNFKEQ. Germline trimming cut 4 bases from V and 4 bases from J; bases unmatched to any gene: 10. DNA for the CDR3: TGTGCCAGCAGCCCCCGGGGTAGCGGGGCCTCAGATACGCAGTATTTT. Translation: CASSPRGSGASDTQYF.

The chain uses TRBV5-5 and TRBJ2-5; TRBD1 matches 7 bases. The CDR3 is 15 residues long. Germline V gene lookup returns CDR1 SGHKS and CDR2 YYEKEE (reference sequence). With 4 bases clipped from V and 4 bases from J, the junction kept 10 bases outside the gene matches. CDR3 nucleotides: TGTGCCAGCAGCCGAACCAGGACAGGAGGAGAGACCCAGTACTTC. This gives the protein CASSRTRTGGETQYF. The full variable domain, in which reference TRBV5-5 and TRBJ2-5 provide the parts outside the CDR3, is DAGVTQSPTHLIKTRGQQVTLRCSPISGHKSVSWYQQVLGQGPQFIFQYYEKEERGRGNFPDRFSARQFPNYSSELNVNALLLGDSALYLCASSRTRTGGETQYFGPGTRLLVL.

This clonotype has just a few counts. The rearrangement links TRBV7-2 to TRBJ2-1; tentatively, D is TRBD1 or TRBD2 (6 bases each). The V gene lost 5 bases and the J gene lost 8 bases, with 13 bases spanning the gap. CDR3 length: 13 residues. In germline, CDR1 is SGHTA, CDR2 FQGNSA. CDR3 sequence (DNA): TGTGCCAGCAGCCGTAACAGGGAGGATGAGCAGTTCTTC. It is translated as CASSRNREDEQFF.